This is a list of T cell receptor beta chains from one sample in a study of blood T cell repertoires in COVID-19. The assay was immunoSEQ multiplex PCR, and TCRdb's table has in-frame clones only and misses some. This repertoire shows under 100,000 clones, approximately 85% found once; its top ten account for under 3.5%. Sequenced input: peripheral blood. Receptors were obtained from a woman older than 75 with COVID-19, enrolled during active disease. CDR3s include the opening cysteine and the closing phenylalanine or tryptophan. A D gene is named only where the DNA matches it firmly. Size tells how often a clone was seen (once, few, many) or the class of an expanded clone, and some rows leave it out.

j_call | d_call | clone_size | v_call | cdr3_nt | cdr3_aa
TRBJ2-3 | TRBD1 | . | TRBV7-2 | TGTGCCAGCAGCTTAAGGGGACAGGGGATAGATACGCAGTATTTT | CASSLRGQGIDTQYF
TRBJ1-1 | . | few | TRBV7-8 | TGTGCCAGCAGCTTAGGAGGCGACACTGAAGCTTTCTTT | CASSLGGDTEAFF
TRBJ1-4 | . | . | TRBV7-2 | TGTGCCAGCAGCCGGGGATCAACTAATGAAAAACTGTTTTTT | CASSRGSTNEKLFF
TRBJ1-1 | TRBD1 | . | TRBV2 | TGTGCCAGCAGAGGACAGGCGGACACTGAAGCTTTCTTT | CASRGQADTEAFF
TRBJ2-5 | TRBD2 | . | TRBV3-1/TRBV3-2 | TGTGCCAGCAGCCATCTAGCTAGCGGGCAAGAGACCCAGTACTTC | CASSHLASGQETQYF
TRBJ2-1 | . | . | TRBV28 | TGTGCCAGCTCGGACTTTTACAATGAGCAGTTCTTC | CASSDFYNEQFF
TRBJ1-4 | . | . | TRBV7-2 | TGTGCCAGCAGCCCCGACTTACACTCAACTAATGAAAAACTGTTTTTT | CASSPDLHSTNEKLFF
TRBJ1-1 | . | . | TRBV5-4 | TGTGCCAGCAGCTTGCCGGGGTCGGTGTCACGAGGCACTGAAGCTTTCTTT | CASSLPGSVSRGTEAFF
TRBJ1-1 | . | . | TRBV18 | TGTGCCAGCTCACCGAACTCCGGGACACTGGTTACAGAAGCTTTCTTT | CASSPNSGTLVTEAFF
TRBJ1-5 | . | . | TRBV6-5 | TGTGCCAGCAGTTGGACAGACAGTCAGCCCCAGCATTTT | CASSWTDSQPQHF
TRBJ2-2 | TRBD2 | . | TRBV6-6 | TGTGCCAGCAGTCAACCTCCGGGACTAGCGGGGAAAAACACCGGGGAGCTGTTTTTT | CASSQPPGLAGKNTGELFF
TRBJ1-6 | . | once | TRBV18 | TGTGCCAGCTCAGATACGGAGATTTCACCCCTCCACTTT | CASSDTEISPLHF
TRBJ2-1 | . | . | TRBV10-3 | TGTGCCATCAGGGAAGACAGGTTTGAGCAGTTCTTC | CAIREDRFEQFF
TRBJ1-1 | . | . | TRBV5-1 | TGCGCCAGCAGCCCCGAAGGGAGCGTGAACACTGAAGCTTTCTTT | CASSPEGSVNTEAFF
TRBJ2-2 | TRBD2 | once | TRBV5-1 | TGCGCCAGCAGCCCCCCGGGACTAGCGGGAGCAGGGACCGGGGAGCTGTTTTTT | CASSPPGLAGAGTGELFF
TRBJ2-3 | TRBD1 | once | TRBV2 | TGTGCCAGCAGTCAGGACAGGGCCACAGATACGCAGTATTTT | CASSQDRATDTQYF
TRBJ2-1 | . | . | TRBV28 | TGTGCCAGCCAACCTTCGGGAGCCCCCTACAATGAGCAGTTCTTC | CASQPSGAPYNEQFF
TRBJ2-7 | TRBD2 | once | TRBV27 | TGTGCCAGCAGTTTAGAGCTAGCGGACTCCTACGAGCAGTACTTC | CASSLELADSYEQYF
TRBJ1-2 | TRBD1 | . | TRBV27 | TGTGCCAGCAGTTTACGAGGGGGCGGGGATGGCTACACCTTC | CASSLRGGGDGYTF
TRBJ2-1 | TRBD2 | . | TRBV5-1 | TGCGCCAGCAGCCGGACTAGCGGGGTGAACAATGAGCAGTTCTTC | CASSRTSGVNNEQFF
TRBJ2-7 | TRBD1 | . | TRBV6-5 | TGTGCCAGCAGCCGTGGACAGGCCTCGACCTACGAGCAGTACTTC | CASSRGQASTYEQYF
TRBJ1-1 | . | few | TRBV19 | TGTGCCAGTAGTATGAGGGGAACGGGACAGAACACTGAAGCTTTCTTT | CASSMRGTGQNTEAFF